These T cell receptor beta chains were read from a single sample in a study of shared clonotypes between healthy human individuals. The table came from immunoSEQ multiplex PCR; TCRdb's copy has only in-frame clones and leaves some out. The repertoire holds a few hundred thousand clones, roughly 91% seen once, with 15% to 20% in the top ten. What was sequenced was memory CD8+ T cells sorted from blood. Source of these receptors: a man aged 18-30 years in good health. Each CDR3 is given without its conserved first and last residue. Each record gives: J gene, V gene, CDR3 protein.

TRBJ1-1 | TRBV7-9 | ASSPWEAKTEAF
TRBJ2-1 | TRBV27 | ASSDNYNEQF
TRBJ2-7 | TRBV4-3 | ASSQEIIGQGIEQY
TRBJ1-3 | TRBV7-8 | ASSLGTGSGNTIY
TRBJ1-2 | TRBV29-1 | SVDGLGYGYT
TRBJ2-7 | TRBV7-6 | ASSSGGAHEQY
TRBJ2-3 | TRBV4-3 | ASSQDFSGRGYDTQY
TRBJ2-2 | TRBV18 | ASSLISGELF
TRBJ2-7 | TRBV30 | AWSRPPGLGEQY
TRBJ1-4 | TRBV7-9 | ASSLGGTNEKLF
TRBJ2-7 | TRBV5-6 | ASSLENRQYEQY
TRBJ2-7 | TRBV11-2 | ASSLAPGRVVEQY
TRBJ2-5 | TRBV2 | ASSGYQETQY
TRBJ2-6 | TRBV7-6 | ASSSDLDRFGANVLT
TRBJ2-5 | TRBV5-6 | ASSLELAGGRGQY
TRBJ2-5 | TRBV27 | ASSLIPWETQY
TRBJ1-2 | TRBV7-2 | ASSLRAGDFYGYT
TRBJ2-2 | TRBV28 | ASSPLDYSPTGELF
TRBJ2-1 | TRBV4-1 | ASSPSSGSGYEQF
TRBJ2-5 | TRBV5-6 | ASSFWTGGMETQY
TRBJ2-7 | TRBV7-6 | ASSLRDSASYEQY
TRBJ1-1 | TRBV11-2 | ASTTNTEAF
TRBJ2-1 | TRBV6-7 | ARAGVAGDEQF
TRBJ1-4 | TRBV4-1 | ASSPQGQGTNEKLF
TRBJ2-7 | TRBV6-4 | ASSEGGGPPYEQY
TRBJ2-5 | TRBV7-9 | ASSPSGTIQETQY
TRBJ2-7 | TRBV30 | AWSARLALSYEQY
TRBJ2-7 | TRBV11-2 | ASSLGPPGRIYEQY
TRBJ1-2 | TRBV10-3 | AISESRFGYGYT
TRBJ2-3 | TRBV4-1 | ASRAVGLADTDTQY
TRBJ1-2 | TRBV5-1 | ASSLEGGQEMEWT
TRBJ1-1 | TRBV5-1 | ASSPGPDLNTEAF
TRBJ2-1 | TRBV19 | ASSIVPDDEQF
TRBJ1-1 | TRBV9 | ASSPQSTEAF
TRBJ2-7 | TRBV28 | ASRSTNSYEQY
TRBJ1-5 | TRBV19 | ASSKGDLVSNQPQH
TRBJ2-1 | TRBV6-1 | ASSEAPGNNEQF
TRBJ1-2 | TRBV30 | AWSVAPTGHGYT
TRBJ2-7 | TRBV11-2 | ASSLGAGPYEQY
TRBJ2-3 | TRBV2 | ASSEASGTTDTQY
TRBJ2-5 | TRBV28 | ASSLRGGANQETQY
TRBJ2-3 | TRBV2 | ASSTYRDRDEDTQY
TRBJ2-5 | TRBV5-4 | ASSQGVRDDASETQY
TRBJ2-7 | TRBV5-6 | ASSLIPTGAYEQY